Each of the 9 T cell receptor beta chains below was sequenced from the same sample in a study of T-cell memory formation after mild COVID-19. Using its own MiXCR run on the 5' RACE reads, TCRdb lists one record per CDR3 protein. The data contain roughly 320,000 distinct CDR3 sequences, approximately 27% of them singletons. Sample: PBMCs or a T cell subset sorted from them (not recorded which). These receptors all come from an adult woman who had mild COVID-19 (a few samples of this study predate the infection). Cell type and time point are not known.

The chain links TRBV4-3 to TRBJ2-5, with 7 bases that match TRBD2. Trimming removed 4 bases from V and 5 bases from J; junction bases left unmatched: 10. The germline CDR1 and CDR2 sequences are LGHNA and YSLEER. This CDR3 region has 15 residues. CDR3 sequence reads: CASSPERDERETQYF. The CDR3, as DNA: TGCGCCAGCAGCCCTGAGCGGGACGAAAGGGAGACCCAGTACTTC.

The chain recombines TRBV29-1 with TRBJ2-7, with 8 bases aligning to TRBD2. Unmatched junction bases numbered 5, after V lost 0 bases and J lost 4 bases. In germline, CDR1 is SQVTM, CDR2 ANQGSEA. The CDR3 has 14 amino acids. The CDR3, as DNA: TGCAGCGTTGAAGACGCAGCGGGAGTTTACGAGCAGTACTTC. Amino acid sequence: CSVEDAAGVYEQYF.

The V call is TRBV7-2, the J call TRBJ1-5; D is unresolved. Germline assignment: CDR1 SGHTA and CDR2 FQGNSA. The CDR3 length is 14 residues. V was trimmed by 3 bases and J by 1 base, leaving 7 bases between them. The DNA for the CDR3 is TGTGCCAGCAGCTTCACGCGGAGCAATCAGCCCCAGCATTTT. This encodes CASSFTRSNQPQHF.

This rearrangement joins TRBV23-1 to TRBJ2-4, with a weak D call TRBD2 (6 bases). TRBV23-1 is recorded as an ORF, its role being uncertain. Trimming removed 4 bases at V and 8 bases at J, with 18 bases between. This CDR3 comprises 15 residues. The DNA for the CDR3 is TGCGCCAGCAGTCGGGGCTTAGCGGATTGGGACATTCAGTACTTC. Translation gives CASSRGLADWDIQYF.

This clonotype has a handful of counts. The CDR3 sequence is CAWTHIGLTYEQYF. The CDR3 DNA sequence: TGTGCCTGGACCCATATAGGACTGACCTACGAGCAGTACTTC. The rearrangement uses TRBV30 and TRBJ2-7; tentative D call: TRBD2 (5 bases). Germline V gene lookup returns CDR1 GTSNPN and CDR2 SVGIG (reference sequence). The CDR3 length is 14 residues. Trimming shortened V by 4 bases and J by 2 bases, and 15 bases separated the two germline ends.

This chain links TRBV6-1 with TRBJ2-1; 8 bases align to TRBD2. V lost 4 bases to trimming and J lost 3 bases; unmatched junction nucleotides: 11. The CDR3 covers 17 residues. The germline CDR1 and CDR2 sequences are MNHNS and SASEGT. DNA for the CDR3: TGTGCCAGCAGTGGATGGCTCGGGGGGGCAGACTACAATGAGCAGTTCTTC. Translated, it gives CASSGWLGGADYNEQFF.

The V gene is TRBV4-1, the J gene TRBJ1-2; unclear D gene. Trimming removed 2 bases from V and 4 bases from J, with 26 bases in between. The CDR3 is 19 amino acids. Germline V gene sequence: CDR1 MGHRA, CDR2 YSYEKL. The CDR3 DNA reads TGCGCCAGCAGCCAACAGGCTTTGAGATTGGCAGGACGAACCTATGGCTACACCTTC. Encoded protein: CASSQQALRLAGRTYGYTF.

The chain employs TRBV15 and TRBJ1-1, with 7 bases fitting TRBD1. With 5 bases clipped from V and 1 base from J, the junction kept 4 bases outside the gene matches. CDR3 size: 14 residues. CDR1 is LNHNV, CDR2 YYDKDF, per germline (reference sequence). Here the CDR3 DNA reads TGTGCCACCAGCCCCAACAGGGGGAACACTGAAGCTTTCTTT. Translation: CATSPNRGNTEAFF.

The count of this clonotype is one. The junction departs from germline at one end; a sequencing error may be responsible. V usage is TRBV2 and J usage is TRBJ2-2; 9 nucleotides line up with TRBD2. Germline loops: CDR1 SNHLY, CDR2 FYNNEI. The length of the CDR3 is 15 residues. This CDR3 reads CDSMGGLAYPGELFF. The CDR3 nucleotides read TGTGACAGCATGGGGGGACTAGCATATCCCGGGGAGCTGTTTTTT. Supplemented by reference TRBV2 and TRBJ2-2, the full variable domain reads EPEVTQTPSHQVTQMGQEVILRCVPISNHLYFYWYRQILGQKVEFLVSFYNNEISEKSEIFDDQFSVERPDGSNFTLKIRSTKLEDSAMYFCDSMGGLAYPGELFFGEGSRLTVL.